This T cell receptor beta chain is drawn from a study of cytomegalovirus exposure and HLA in healthy donors. Study-level findings and limits: As a later analysis revealed, most CMV-associated TCR beta chains appeared HLA-restricted.

Note on this clone: The antigen is undetermined.

Vbeta (60) and Jbeta (13) primers were used in the PCR. Sequenced by immunoSEQ multiplex PCR; TCRdb stores in-frame clones only, minus some. The repertoire holds about 200,000 clones, with 77% as singletons. The sequenced sample was PBMCs. The TCR comes from a woman in her 30s in good health and CMV-seropositive.

The CDR3 DNA sequence: TGTGCCAGCAGCCCAGGGACTTCTTCTAGCACAGATACGCAGTATTTT. It is translated as CASSPGTSSSTDTQYF. The V gene is TRBV7-3, the J gene TRBJ2-3; D may be TRBD2 (6 bases). The CDR3 is made up of 16 amino acids. Trimming pared 5 bases from V and 0 bases from J, leaving 15 bases between. The germline gives CDR1 SGHTA, CDR2 FQGTGA.